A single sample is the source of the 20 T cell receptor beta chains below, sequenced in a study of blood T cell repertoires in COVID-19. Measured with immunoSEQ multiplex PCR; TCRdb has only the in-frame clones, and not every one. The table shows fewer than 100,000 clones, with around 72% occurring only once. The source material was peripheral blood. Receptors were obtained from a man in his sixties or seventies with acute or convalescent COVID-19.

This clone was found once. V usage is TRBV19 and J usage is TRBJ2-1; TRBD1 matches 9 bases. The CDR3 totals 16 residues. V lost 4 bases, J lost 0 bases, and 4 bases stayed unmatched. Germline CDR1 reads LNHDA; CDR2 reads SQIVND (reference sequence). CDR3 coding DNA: TGTGCCAGTAGTAAAACGACAGGGGGCTCCTACAATGAGCAGTTCTTC. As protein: CASSKTTGGSYNEQFF. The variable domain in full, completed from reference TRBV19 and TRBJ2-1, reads DGGITQSPKYLFRKEGQNVTLSCEQNLNHDAMYWYRQDPGQGLRLIYYSQIVNDFQKGDIAEGYSVSREKKESFPLTVTSAQKNPTAFYLCASSKTTGGSYNEQFFGPGTRLTVL.

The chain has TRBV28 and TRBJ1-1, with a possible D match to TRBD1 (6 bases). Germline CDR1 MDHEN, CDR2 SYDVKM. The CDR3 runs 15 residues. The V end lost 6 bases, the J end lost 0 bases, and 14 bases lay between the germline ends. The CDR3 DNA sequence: TGTGCCAGCAGGCTTCACAGGGCAATGAACACTGAAGCTTTCTTT. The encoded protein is CASRLHRAMNTEAFF.

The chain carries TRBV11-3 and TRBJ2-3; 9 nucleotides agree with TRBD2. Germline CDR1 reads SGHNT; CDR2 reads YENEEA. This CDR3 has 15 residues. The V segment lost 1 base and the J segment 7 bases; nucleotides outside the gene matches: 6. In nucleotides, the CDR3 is TGTGCCAGCAGCTTAGTTAGCGGGAGAGGATATACGCAGTATTTT. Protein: CASSLVSGRGYTQYF. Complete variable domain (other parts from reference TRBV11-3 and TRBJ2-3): EAGVVQSPRYKIIEKKQPVAFWCNPISGHNTLYWYLQNLGQGPELLIRYENEEAVDDSQLPKDRFSAERLKGVDSTLKIQPAELGDSAVYLCASSLVSGRGYTQYFGPGTRLTVL.

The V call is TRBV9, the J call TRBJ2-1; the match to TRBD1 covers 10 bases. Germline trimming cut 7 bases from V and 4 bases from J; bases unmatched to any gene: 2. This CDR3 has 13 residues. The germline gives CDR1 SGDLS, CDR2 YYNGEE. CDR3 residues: CASGTGVYNEQFF. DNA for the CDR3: TGTGCCAGCGGGACAGGGGTTTACAATGAGCAGTTCTTC.

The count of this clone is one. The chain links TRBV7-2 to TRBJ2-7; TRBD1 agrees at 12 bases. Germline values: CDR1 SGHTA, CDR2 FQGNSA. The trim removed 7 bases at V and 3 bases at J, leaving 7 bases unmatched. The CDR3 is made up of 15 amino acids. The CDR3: CASNDRDRGLYEQYF. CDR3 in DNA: TGTGCCAGCAACGACCGGGACAGGGGGCTCTACGAGCAGTACTTC.

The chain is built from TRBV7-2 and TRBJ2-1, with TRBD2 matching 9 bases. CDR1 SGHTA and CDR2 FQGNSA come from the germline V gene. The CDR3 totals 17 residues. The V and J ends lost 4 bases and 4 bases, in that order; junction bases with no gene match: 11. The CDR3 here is CASSSLPGREGYNEQFF. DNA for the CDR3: TGTGCCAGCAGCTCCCTTCCCGGGCGGGAGGGATACAATGAGCAGTTCTTC.

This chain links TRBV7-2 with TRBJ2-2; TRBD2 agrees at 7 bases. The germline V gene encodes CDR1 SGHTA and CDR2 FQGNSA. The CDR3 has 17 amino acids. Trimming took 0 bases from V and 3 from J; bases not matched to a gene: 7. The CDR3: CASSLALASGYTGELFF. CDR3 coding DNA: TGTGCCAGCAGCTTAGCGCTGGCTAGCGGATACACCGGGGAGCTGTTTTTT.

CDR3 protein: CASSIQKSTDTQYF. The DNA of the CDR3 is TGTGCCAGTAGTATTCAGAAATCCACAGATACGCAGTATTTT. This sequence joins TRBV19 and TRBJ2-3; D unresolved. Germline V gene data show CDR1 as LNHDA and CDR2 as SQIVND (reference sequence). V was cut by 3 bases and J by 2 bases, with 9 bases left in between. This CDR3 has 14 amino acids.

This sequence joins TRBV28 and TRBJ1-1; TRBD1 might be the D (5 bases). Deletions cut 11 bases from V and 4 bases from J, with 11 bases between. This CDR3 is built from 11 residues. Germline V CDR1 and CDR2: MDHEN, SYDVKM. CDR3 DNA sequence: TGTGCCTCGGGGGTTCGCACTGAAGCTTTCTTT. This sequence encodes CASGVRTEAFF.

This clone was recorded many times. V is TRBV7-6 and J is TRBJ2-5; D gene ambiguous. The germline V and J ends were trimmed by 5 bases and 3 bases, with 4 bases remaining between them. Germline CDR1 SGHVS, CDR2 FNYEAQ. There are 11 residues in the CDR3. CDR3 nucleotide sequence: TGTGCCAGCAGCGCGGAAGAGACCCAGTACTTC. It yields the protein CASSAEETQYF.

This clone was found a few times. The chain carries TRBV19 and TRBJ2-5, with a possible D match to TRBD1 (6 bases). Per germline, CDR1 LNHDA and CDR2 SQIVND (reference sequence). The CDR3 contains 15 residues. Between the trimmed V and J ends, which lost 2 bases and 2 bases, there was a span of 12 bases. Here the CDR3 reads CASSIPQGTQETQYF. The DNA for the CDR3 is TGTGCCAGTAGTATACCCCAGGGGACACAAGAGACCCAGTACTTC. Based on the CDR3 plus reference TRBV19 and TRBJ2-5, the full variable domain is DGGITQSPKYLFRKEGQNVTLSCEQNLNHDAMYWYRQDPGQGLRLIYYSQIVNDFQKGDIAEGYSVSREKKESFPLTVTSAQKNPTAFYLCASSIPQGTQETQYFGPGTRLLVL.

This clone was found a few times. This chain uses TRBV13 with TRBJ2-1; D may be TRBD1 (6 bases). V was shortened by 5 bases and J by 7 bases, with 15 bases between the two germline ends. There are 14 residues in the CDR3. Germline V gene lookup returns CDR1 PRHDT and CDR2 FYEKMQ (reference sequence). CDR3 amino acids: CASSLRGTRNEQFF. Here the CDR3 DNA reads TGTGCCAGCAGCCTAAGGGGGACGAGGAATGAGCAGTTCTTC.

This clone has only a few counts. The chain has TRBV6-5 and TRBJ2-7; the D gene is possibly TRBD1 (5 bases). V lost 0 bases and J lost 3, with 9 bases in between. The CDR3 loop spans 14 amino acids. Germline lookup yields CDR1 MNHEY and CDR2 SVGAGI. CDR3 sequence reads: CASSYSVQDYEQYF. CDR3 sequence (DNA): TGTGCCAGCAGTTACTCCGTACAGGACTACGAGCAGTACTTC.

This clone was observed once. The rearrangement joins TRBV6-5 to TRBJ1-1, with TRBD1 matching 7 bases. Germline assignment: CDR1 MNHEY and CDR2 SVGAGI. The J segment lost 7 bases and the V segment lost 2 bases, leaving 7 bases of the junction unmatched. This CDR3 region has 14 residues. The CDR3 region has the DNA TGTGCCAGCAGTTACCTGACAGGGTTGGGTGAAGCTTTCTTT. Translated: CASSYLTGLGEAFF.

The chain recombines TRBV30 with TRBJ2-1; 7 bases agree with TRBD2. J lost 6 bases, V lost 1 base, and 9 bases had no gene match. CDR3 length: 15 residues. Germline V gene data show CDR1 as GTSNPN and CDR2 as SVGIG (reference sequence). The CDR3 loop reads CAWSGRLAEANEQFF. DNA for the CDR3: TGTGCCTGGAGTGGTCGCCTAGCGGAGGCCAATGAGCAGTTCTTC.

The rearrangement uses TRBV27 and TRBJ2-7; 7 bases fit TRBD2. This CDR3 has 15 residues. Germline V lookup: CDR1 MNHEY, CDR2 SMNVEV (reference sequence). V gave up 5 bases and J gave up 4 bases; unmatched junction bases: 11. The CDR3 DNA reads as TGTGCCAGCAGTACCCCCGGGGGGTATAAGTACGAGCAGTACTTC. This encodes CASSTPGGYKYEQYF.

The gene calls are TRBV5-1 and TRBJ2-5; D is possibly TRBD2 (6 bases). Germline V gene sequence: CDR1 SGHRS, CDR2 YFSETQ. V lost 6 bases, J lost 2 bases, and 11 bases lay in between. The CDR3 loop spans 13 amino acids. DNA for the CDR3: TGCGCCAGCACCCAAGGAGGGCAAGAGACCCAGTACTTC. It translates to CASTQGGQETQYF.

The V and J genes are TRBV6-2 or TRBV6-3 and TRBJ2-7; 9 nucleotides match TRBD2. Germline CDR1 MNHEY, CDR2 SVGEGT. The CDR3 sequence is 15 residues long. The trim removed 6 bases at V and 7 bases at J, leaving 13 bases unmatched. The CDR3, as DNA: TGTGCCAGCAGCCTTCCGCGGCTAGCGGGGCCGGAGCAGTACTTC. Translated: CASSLPRLAGPEQYF.

The CDR3 nucleotides are TGTGCCAGCAGAAAAGGGACAGCCTATGGCTACACCTTC. Translated: CASRKGTAYGYTF. The chain couples TRBV12-3 or TRBV12-4 to TRBJ1-2; TRBD1 agrees at 7 bases. Trimming at V came to 6 bases and at J to 4 bases, leaving 5 bases not matched to a gene. CDR3 size: 13 residues.

The CDR3 DNA reads as TGTGCCAGCTCGCTTACAGGGGACACCCTATATCAGCCCCAGCATTTT. Its translation is CASSLTGDTLYQPQHF. V is TRBV18 and J is TRBJ1-5; TRBD1 agrees at 7 bases. Per germline, CDR1 KGHSH and CDR2 LQKENI. The ends lost 6 bases at V and 5 bases at J; junction bases unmatched: 13. CDR3 length: 16 residues.